This record looks at one T cell receptor (beta chain) sequence and its context. Its antigen is unknown. One base away there is no much larger clone; base qualities are not given. The CDR3 sequence holds 16 residues, the cysteine and phenylalanine included. Kept here is only the CDR3 DNA, which spans 48 bases and is read in frame from base 1. Based on the germline V gene (reference sequence), the CDR1 and CDR2 sequences are MNHNY and SVGAGI. Germline trimming: 0 bases from V, 0 bases from J; junction bases outside gene matches: 4. This entry comes from a study of healthy donors' naive CD4 and CD8 T cells (dated by TCRdb to between 2015 and 2017). About the study as a whole: Donors were selected to cover three age groups (20-25, 40-50 and 60-70 years, several each), with a mean age of 44, and half of the donors were female. The TCR alpha libraries followed the same workflow as the beta chain, except for a newly designed primer set that covered all functional IMGT alpha gene variants. To examine how TCR variation is linked to lineage commitment, the study sequenced rearranged TCR alpha and beta chains from naive CD4+ and CD8+ T cells. The peripheral blood mononuclear cells came from roughly 19 individuals who were healthy and unrelated. Donors were HLA-typed by sequencing at HLA-A, -B, -C, -DRB1, -DQB1 and -DPB1 using the SBTexcellerator protocol, an ABI3130xl analyzer and SBTengine software. On the study overall, not on this receptor specifically: Possible repertoire bias from homeostatic proliferation of naive T cells was not directly addressed. Because alpha and beta chains were sequenced in bulk and could not be paired, the effects of the two chains in combination were not assessed. In both chains, CD4+ lineage was associated with a positively charged CDR3 and CD8+ lineage with a negatively charged CDR3. Taken together, V genes, J genes and CDR3 charge appeared to account for around 13% of the variance in CD4/CD8 propensity, mostly acting in an additive way. Bias between naive CD4+ and CD8+ cells was reportedly observed for most V and J gene segments, consistently across donors and independently of HLA genotype.

Cells with a CD4+CD8-CD45RO-CD45RA+ profile were isolated by FACS and defined as naive CD4+ T cells, and those with a CD8+CD4-CD45RA+CD27bright profile were defined as naive CD8+ T cells. The antibodies used for sorting targeted CD4 (RPA-T4), CD8 (SK1), CD27 (O323), CD45RA (HI100) and CD45RO (UCHL1). Instrument on record: 454 GS FLX Titanium. A previously published linear amplification protocol was used to build the TCR libraries, starting from 500 ng of total RNA. The sequencing itself ran on the Roche/454 Genome Sequencer using Titanium chemistry. The paper's data handling went like this. Fewer than 100,000 rearranged TCR alpha transcripts were sequenced from a few of the healthy donors. Duplicate transcripts were removed, and each unique TCR clonotype was defined by its CDR3 junction following IMGT nomenclature. In R 2.13.0, logistic regression modeled CD4 versus CD8 status on V and J genes, adjusting for donor effects, with Bonferroni correction for multiple testing. TCRdb cleaned the public reads at Q25 with fastp, built clones with MiXCR and kept in-frame beta chains. Rows matching on CDR3 protein sequence are summarized as one entry with the most common DNA and genes. TCRdb's processing, not the authors', yielded these V and J calls. The sample table shows about 200,000 distinct CDR3 sequences, and about 70% are seen once. The top ten clones comprise roughly 2.3% of the sample.

Sequences were obtained from naive CD4+ and CD8+ T cells sorted from blood, pooled from several donors. The intended sense of this specimen's cell subset or site label: FACS-sorted naive CD4+ (CD45RO-CD45RA+) and naive CD8+ (CD45RA+CD27bright) T cells. The rearrangement joined TRBV6-6 to TRBJ1-2, with 7 junctional bases fitting TRBD1. The sequence was collected from a pool of human donors in good health; the sample pools cells from several healthy donors. The sequence in DNA is TGTGCCAGCAGTTACTCCGGGACAGAAGCTAACTATGGCTACACCTTC. Its protein product is CASSYSGTEANYGYTF.